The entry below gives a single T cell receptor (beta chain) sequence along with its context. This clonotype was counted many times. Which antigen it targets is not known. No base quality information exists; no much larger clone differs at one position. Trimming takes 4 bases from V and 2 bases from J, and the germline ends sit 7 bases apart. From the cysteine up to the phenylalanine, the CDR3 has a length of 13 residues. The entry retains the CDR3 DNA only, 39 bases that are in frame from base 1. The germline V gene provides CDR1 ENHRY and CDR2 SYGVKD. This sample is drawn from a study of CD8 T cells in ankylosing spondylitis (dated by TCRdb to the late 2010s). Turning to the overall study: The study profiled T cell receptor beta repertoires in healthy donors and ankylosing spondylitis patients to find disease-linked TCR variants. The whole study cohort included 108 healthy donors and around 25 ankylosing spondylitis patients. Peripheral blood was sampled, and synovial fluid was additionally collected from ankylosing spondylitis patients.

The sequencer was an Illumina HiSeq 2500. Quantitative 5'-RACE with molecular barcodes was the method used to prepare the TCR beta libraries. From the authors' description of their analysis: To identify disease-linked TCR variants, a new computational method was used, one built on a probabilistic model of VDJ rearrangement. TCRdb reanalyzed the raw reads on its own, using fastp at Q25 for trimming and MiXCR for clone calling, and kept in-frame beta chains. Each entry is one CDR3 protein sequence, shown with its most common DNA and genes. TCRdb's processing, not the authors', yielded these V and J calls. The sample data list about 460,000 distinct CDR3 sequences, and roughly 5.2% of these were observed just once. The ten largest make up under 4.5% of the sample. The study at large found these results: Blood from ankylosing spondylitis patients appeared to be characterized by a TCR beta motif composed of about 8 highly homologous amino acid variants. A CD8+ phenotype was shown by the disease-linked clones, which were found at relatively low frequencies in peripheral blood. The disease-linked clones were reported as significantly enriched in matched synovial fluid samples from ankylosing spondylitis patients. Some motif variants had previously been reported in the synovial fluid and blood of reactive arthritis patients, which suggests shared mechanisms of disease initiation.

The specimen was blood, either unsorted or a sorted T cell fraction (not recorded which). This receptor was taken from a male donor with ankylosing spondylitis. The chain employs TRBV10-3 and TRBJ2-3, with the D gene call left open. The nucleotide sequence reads TGTGCCATCAGTGGGATATACACAGATACGCAGTATTTT. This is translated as CAISGIYTDTQYF.